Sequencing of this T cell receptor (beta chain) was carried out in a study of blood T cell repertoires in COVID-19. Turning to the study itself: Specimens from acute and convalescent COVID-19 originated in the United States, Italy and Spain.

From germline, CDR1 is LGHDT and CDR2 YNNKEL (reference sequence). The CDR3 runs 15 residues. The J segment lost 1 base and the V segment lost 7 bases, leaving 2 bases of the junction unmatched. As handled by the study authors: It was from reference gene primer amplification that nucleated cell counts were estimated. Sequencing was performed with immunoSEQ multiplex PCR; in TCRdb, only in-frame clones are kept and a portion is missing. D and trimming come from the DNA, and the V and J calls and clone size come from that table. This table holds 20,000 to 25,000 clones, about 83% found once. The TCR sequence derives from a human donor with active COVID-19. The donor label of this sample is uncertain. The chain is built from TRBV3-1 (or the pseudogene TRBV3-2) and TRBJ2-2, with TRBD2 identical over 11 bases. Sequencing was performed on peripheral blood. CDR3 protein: CASTGTSGNTGELFF. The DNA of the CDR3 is TGTGCCAGCACCGGGACTAGCGGGAACACCGGGGAGCTGTTTTTT.